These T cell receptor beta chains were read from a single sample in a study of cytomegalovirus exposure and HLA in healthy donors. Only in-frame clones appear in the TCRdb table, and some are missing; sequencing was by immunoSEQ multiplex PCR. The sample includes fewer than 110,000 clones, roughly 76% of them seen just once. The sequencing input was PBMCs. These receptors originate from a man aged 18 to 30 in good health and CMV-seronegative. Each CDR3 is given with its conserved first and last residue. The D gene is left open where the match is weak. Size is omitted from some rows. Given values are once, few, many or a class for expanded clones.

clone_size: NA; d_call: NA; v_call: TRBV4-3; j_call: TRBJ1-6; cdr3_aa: CASSHENNSPLHF; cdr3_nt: TGCGCCAGCAGCCACGAGAACAATTCACCCCTCCACTTT
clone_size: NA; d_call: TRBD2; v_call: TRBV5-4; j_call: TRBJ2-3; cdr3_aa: CASSLDQHRGGLTDTQYF; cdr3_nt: TGTGCCAGCAGCTTGGACCAACACCGGGGGGGCCTTACAGATACGCAGTATTTT
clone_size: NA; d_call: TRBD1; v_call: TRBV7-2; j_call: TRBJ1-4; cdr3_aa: CASSFRQGEGEKLFF; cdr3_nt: TGTGCCAGCAGCTTCCGACAGGGGGAAGGTGAAAAACTGTTTTTT
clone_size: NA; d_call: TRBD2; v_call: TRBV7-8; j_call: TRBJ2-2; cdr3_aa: CASSLALGGANTGELFF; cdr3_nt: TGTGCCAGCAGCTTAGCGCTCGGGGGGGCGAACACCGGGGAGCTGTTTTTT
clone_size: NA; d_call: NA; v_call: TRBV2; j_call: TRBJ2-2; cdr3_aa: CASTGDLTGELFF; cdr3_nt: TGTGCCAGCACCGGAGACTTGACCGGGGAGCTGTTTTTT
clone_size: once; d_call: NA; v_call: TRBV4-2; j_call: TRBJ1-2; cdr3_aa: CASSPPRQTIYGYTF; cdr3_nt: TGTGCCAGCAGCCCTCCCAGACAAACGATTTATGGCTACACCTTC
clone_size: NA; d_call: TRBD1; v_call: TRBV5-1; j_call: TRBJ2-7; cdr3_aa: CASSLGQGGYYEQYF; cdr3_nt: TGCGCCAGCAGCCTGGGACAGGGGGGGTACTACGAGCAGTACTTC
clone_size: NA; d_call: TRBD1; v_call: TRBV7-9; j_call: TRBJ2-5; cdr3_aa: CASSTGEFRSETQYF; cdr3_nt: TGTGCCAGCAGCACAGGGGAGTTTCGGTCGGAGACCCAGTACTTC
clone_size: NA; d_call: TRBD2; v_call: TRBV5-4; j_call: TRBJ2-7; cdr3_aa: CASSSAPGLADEQYF; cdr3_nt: TGTGCCAGCAGCTCCGCCCCGGGACTAGCAGACGAGCAGTACTTC
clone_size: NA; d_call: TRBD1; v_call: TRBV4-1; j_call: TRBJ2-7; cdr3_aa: CASSQSQGASEQYF; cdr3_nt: TGCGCCAGCAGCCAAAGCCAGGGGGCGAGTGAGCAGTACTTC
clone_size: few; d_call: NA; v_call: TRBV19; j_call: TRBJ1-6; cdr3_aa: CASSILGAGSSPLHF; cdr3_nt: TGTGCCAGTAGTATTCTGGGGGCAGGGAGCTCACCCCTCCACTTT
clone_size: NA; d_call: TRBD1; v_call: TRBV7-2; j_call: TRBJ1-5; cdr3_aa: CASSLGRGRQPQHF; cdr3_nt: TGTGCCAGCAGCTTAGGCAGGGGGAGGCAGCCCCAGCATTTT
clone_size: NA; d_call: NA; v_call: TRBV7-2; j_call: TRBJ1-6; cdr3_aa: CASSVQALVNSPLHF; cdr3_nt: TGTGCCAGCAGCGTACAGGCCCTAGTAAATTCACCCCTCCACTTT
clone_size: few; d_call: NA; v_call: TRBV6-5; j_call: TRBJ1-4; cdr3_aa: CASSEGGREKLFF; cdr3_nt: TGTGCCAGCAGTGAGGGAGGGCGCGAAAAACTGTTTTTT
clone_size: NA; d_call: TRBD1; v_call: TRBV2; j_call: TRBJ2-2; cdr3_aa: CASSETGQGFPGELFF; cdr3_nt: TGTGCCAGCAGTGAAACGGGACAGGGGTTTCCCGGGGAGCTGTTTTTT
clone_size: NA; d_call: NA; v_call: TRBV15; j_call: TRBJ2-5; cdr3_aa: CATSRDQPQQRETQYF; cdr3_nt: TGTGCCACCAGCAGAGATCAGCCCCAGCAGCGGGAGACCCAGTACTTC
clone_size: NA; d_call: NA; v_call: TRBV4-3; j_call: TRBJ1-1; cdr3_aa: CASSQRGATYTEAFF; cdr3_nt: TGCGCCAGCAGCCAGAGAGGAGCTACCTACACTGAAGCTTTCTTT
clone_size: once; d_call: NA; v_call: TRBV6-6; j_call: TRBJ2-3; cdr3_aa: CASSHTLGEDTQYF; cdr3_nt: TGTGCCAGCAGCCATACTCTAGGGGAAGATACGCAGTATTTT
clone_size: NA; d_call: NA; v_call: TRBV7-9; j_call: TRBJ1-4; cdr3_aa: CASSSRQDTGNEKLFF; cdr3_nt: TGTGCCAGCAGCTCCCGACAGGATACGGGTAATGAAAAACTGTTTTTT
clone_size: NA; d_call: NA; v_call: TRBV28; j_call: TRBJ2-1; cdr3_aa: CASREGASYNEQFF; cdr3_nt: TGTGCCAGCAGGGAGGGAGCTTCCTACAATGAGCAGTTCTTC
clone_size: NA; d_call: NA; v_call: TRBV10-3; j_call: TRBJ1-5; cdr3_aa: CAISDSDRDQPQHF; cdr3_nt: TGTGCCATCAGTGACTCAGACAGAGATCAGCCCCAGCATTTT
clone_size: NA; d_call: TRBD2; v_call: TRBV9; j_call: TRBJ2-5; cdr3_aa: CASSVGAGLPEETQYF; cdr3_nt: TGTGCCAGCAGCGTAGGGGCGGGACTACCCGAAGAGACCCAGTACTTC
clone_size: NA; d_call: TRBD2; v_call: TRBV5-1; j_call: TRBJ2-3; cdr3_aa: CASTSGLQSTDTQYF; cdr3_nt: TGCGCCAGCACTTCGGGACTACAGAGCACAGATACGCAGTATTTT
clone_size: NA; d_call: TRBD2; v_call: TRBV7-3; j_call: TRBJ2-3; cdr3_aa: CASSPQGLAGGGTQYF; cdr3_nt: TGTGCCAGCAGCCCCCAGGGACTAGCGGGGGGGGGTACGCAGTATTTT
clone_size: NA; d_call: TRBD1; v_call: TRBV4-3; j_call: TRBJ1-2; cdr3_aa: CASSRRTGDGYPF; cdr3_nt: TGCGCCAGCAGCCGCCGGACAGGCGATGGCTACCCCTTC